The present T cell receptor (beta chain) was sequenced within a study of blood T cell repertoires in COVID-19 (dated by TCRdb to about 2020). The study in broad terms: Collaborator samples came from the United States, Italy and Spain and covered acute and convalescent phases of COVID-19. The repertoires were released in a freely available public database intended as a resource for research on the immune response to SARS-CoV-2. Samples came from the ongoing ImmuneRACE study (first 160 participants) plus 1,254 subjects from 6 global collaborators. Sample metadata almost always included a de-identified subject ID, COVID-19 status, age in years and sex. The prospective study material was composed of cDNA or gDNA derived from T cells, B-cell-depleted T cells, or PBMCs. Deeply sampled blood TCRbeta repertoires from subjects exposed to, actively infected with, or recovered from COVID-19 were included in the dataset. Where HLA class I and class II types were available, the types were taken from metadata supplied by the sample provider, not from assay-based typing. What the research found in general, with its limitations: How much clinical and demographic metadata was included differed by source and by participant, and the metadata was provided uncurated.

V and J are trimmed by 7 bases and 1 base, and the gene matches miss 2 bases of the junction. The CDR3 starts with the cysteine, ends with the phenylalanine, and has 12 residues. Left in the record is the CDR3 DNA by itself, 36 bases read in frame from the first base. CDR1 and CDR2, looked up from the germline V gene (reference sequence), are GTSNPN and SVGIG. Whole blood was collected in K2EDTA tubes by collaborating institutions according to the institutions' own protocols. Collaborator samples were shipped for TCRbeta analysis as frozen whole blood, isolated PBMCs, or DNA extracted from either sample type. TCRbeta CDR3 regions were amplified from genomic DNA using the immunoSEQ Assay, a bias-controlled multiplex PCR. The published analysis was carried out like this. Within the assay, amplification of reference gene primers was used to estimate how many nucleated cells each sample contained. To quantify the absolute abundance of each unique TCRbeta CDR3 rearrangement, sequence reads were collapsed and filtered. For each sample, productive Simpson clonality was calculated as the square root of Simpson's diversity index across productive rearrangements. TCRdb limited this immuneACCESS table to in-frame rearrangements with V and J called. A share of clones is missing; checked studies link under half to unresolved V genes, and the rest is unexplained. The DNA was the basis for D and trimming; V, J and clone size are from that table. The sample contains fewer than 300,000 clones, roughly 85% of them found a single time. Approximately 3.1% of the sample goes to the ten largest clones.

As for this clone: This receptor's antigen is unknown. Within one base of it there is no much larger clone, and no base qualities were kept.

This sequence was found in a woman aged 18-29 years with acute or convalescent COVID-19. Sequencing used peripheral blood. This chain joins TRBV30 to TRBJ1-1; TRBD1 aligns with 8 central bases. The bases are TGTGCCTCGCAGGGGGCGAACACTGAAGCTTTCTTT. The translation is CASQGANTEAFF.